The present TCR beta chain was sequenced within a study of blood T cell repertoires in COVID-19. The germline V gene has CDR1 MDHEN and CDR2 SYDVKM. V lost 3 bases, J lost 0 bases, and 2 bases stayed unmatched. CDR3 size: 16 residues. Clones were sequenced by immunoSEQ multiplex PCR, and TCRdb holds only the in-frame ones, with some missing. This table has around 150,000 clones, around 83% appearing once. The sequenced sample was peripheral blood. The clonotype comes from a man aged 30-40 years with COVID-19, enrolled during active disease. V gene TRBV28 combines with J gene TRBJ2-3, with 11 bases that match TRBD2. The CDR3, as DNA: TGTGCCAGCAGTTTTTGGACTAGCGGGAGCACAGATACGCAGTATTTT. This codes for CASSFWTSGSTDTQYF.